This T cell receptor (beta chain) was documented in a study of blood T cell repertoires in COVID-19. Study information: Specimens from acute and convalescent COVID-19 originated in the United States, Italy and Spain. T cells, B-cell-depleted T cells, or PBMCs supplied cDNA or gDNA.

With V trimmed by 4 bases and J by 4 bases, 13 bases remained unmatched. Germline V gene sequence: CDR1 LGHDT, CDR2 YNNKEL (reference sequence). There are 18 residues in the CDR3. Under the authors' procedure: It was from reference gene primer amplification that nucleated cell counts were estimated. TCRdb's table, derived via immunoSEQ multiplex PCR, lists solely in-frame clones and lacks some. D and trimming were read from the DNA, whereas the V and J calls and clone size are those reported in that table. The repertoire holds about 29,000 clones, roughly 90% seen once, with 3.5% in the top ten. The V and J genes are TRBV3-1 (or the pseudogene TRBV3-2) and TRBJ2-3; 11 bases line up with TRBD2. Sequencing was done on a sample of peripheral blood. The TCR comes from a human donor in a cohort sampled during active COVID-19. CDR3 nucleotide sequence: TGTGCCAGCAGCCTCCTCCCCCTTAGCGGGGGGGCCTCAGATACGCAGTATTTT. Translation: CASSLLPLSGGASDTQYF.